The 6 T cell receptor beta chains below were found in one sample sequenced in a study of blood T cell repertoires in COVID-19. Profiling relied on immunoSEQ multiplex PCR, and the TCRdb table lists in-frame clones only, not all of them. The sample consists of about 160,000 clones, 85% to 90% of them appearing once. Sample: PBMCs or T cells enriched from blood (not recorded which). The receptors were gathered from a woman between 45 and 65 years old who had recovered from COVID-19.

V gene TRBV19 combines with J gene TRBJ1-5, with 7 bases fitting TRBD1. V dropped 4 bases and J dropped 7; count of bases not matched to a gene: 7. Germline-derived CDR1 and CDR2 are LNHDA and SQIVND (reference sequence). The length of the CDR3 is 14 residues. The CDR3 DNA sequence: TGTGCCAGTAGTACCCCGACAGGGACCCAGCCCCAGCATTTT. This encodes CASSTPTGTQPQHF.

The chain couples TRBV30 to TRBJ1-1; 9 bases agree with TRBD1. Per germline, CDR1 GTSNPN and CDR2 SVGIG (reference sequence). V gave up 3 bases and J gave up 5 bases; unmatched junction bases: 7. The CDR3 runs 14 residues. The CDR3 region has the DNA TGTGCCTGGAGCCAGACAGGGGGAAGGACTGAAGCTTTCTTT. The encoded protein is CAWSQTGGRTEAFF.

The chain carries TRBV6-2 or TRBV6-3 and TRBJ1-2; D not certain. This CDR3 is built from 13 residues. V lost 2 bases and J 4 bases, leaving 8 bases between the germline ends. Germline CDR1 MNHEY, CDR2 SVGEGT. CDR3 in DNA: TGTGCCAGCAGTTACGAGCAGCGCTATGGCTACACCTTC. It specifies CASSYEQRYGYTF.

CDR3 in DNA: TGTGCCACCAGCAGAGGACAGGGGGCGGGTGGCTACACCTTC. It specifies CATSRGQGAGGYTF. The rearrangement uses TRBV15 and TRBJ1-2, with 10 bases fitting TRBD1. CDR1 is LNHNV, CDR2 YYDKDF, per germline (reference sequence). The CDR3 totals 14 residues. V lost 1 base, J lost 7 bases, and 3 bases stayed unmatched.

The gene calls are TRBV9 and TRBJ2-2; perhaps TRBD2 as D (6 bases). The CDR3 loop spans 17 amino acids. V was trimmed by 4 bases and J by 2 bases, leaving 18 bases between them. Germline CDR1 is SGDLS and CDR2 is YYNGEE. CDR3: CASSYNPTSQNTGELFF. DNA for the CDR3: TGTGCCAGCAGCTATAACCCCACTAGCCAAAACACCGGGGAGCTGTTTTTT.

J is TRBJ2-5 and V is TRBV28; 8 bases line up with TRBD1. There are 17 residues in the CDR3. From germline, CDR1 is MDHEN and CDR2 SYDVKM. V shed 3 bases and J 3 bases; nucleotides not matched to a gene: 12. Here the CDR3 reads CASSFETGAREEETQYF. CDR3 bases: TGTGCCAGCAGTTTCGAGACAGGGGCGAGGGAGGAAGAGACCCAGTACTTC. The complete variable domain, with remaining parts taken from reference TRBV28 and TRBJ2-5, reads DVKVTQSSRYLVKRTGEKVFLECVQDMDHENMFWYRQDPGLGLRLIYFSYDVKMKEKGDIPEGYSVSREKKERFSLILESASTNQTSMYLCASSFETGAREEETQYFGPGTRLLVL.